A single TCR beta chain is shown here with its context. Antigen unknown. Clones were sequenced by immunoSEQ multiplex PCR, and TCRdb holds only the in-frame ones, with some missing. The repertoire includes 23,000 or so clones, about nine tenths of them detected once, and about 1% sits in the top ten. This specimen comes from a study of T cells in localized non-small cell lung cancer. The study, taken as a whole, reports: Uninvolved nearby lung showed the greatest T cell clonality, exceeding that found in tumor. Out of the top 100 tumor clones, a median about 50 were seen in adjacent lung.

Trimming removed 7 bases from V and 1 base from J, with 13 bases in between. CDR1 is SNHLY, CDR2 FYNNEI, per germline. CDR3 length: 14 residues. This TCR derives from a woman aged 35-75 years with stage I lung adenocarcinoma. V and J are TRBV2 and TRBJ1-1, with D tentatively TRBD1 (6 bases). Sample: peripheral blood, taken before any cancer treatment. In DNA form, the CDR3 reads TGTGCCAGCACCCCGGGACACCGGAACACTGAAGCTTTCTTT. It codes for CASTPGHRNTEAFF.